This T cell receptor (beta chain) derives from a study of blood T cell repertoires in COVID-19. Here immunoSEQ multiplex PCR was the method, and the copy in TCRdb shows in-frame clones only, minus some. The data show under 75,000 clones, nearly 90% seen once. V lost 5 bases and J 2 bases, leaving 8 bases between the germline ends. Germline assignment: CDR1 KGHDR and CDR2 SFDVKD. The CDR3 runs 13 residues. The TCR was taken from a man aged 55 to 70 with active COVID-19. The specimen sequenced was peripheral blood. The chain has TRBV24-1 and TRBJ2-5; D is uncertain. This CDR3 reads CATSGLLQETQYF. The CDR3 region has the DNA TGTGCCACCAGTGGACTGCTGCAAGAGACCCAGTACTTC.